The rows below give T cell receptor beta chains drawn from one sample of a study of T cell responses to AZD1222 COVID-19 vaccine. This table comes from immunoSEQ multiplex PCR, and its TCRdb copy is limited to in-frame clones, with some not included. This sample yields approximately 150,000 clones, of which approximately 85% are seen a single time; approximately 5.6% belongs to the top ten. The specimen comprised peripheral blood, sampled 28 days after the second dose of the MenACWY control vaccine. The source of these receptors is an adult who received the MenACWY meningococcal vaccine as a control. The CDR3 runs from the conserved cysteine through the conserved F or W. The D gene is left open where the match is weak. Some rows mark clone size as missing; the rest say once, few, many or name a class of expanded clone.

cdr3_length,v_call,clone_size,d_call,j_call,cdr3_aa,cdr3_nt
17,TRBV14,NA,NA,TRBJ2-7,CASSPGPGSVSSYEQYF,TGTGCCAGCAGCCCAGGCCCGGGTTCGGTCAGCTCCTACGAGCAGTACTTC
14,TRBV19,NA,NA,TRBJ2-7,CASSNPHETYEQYF,TGTGCCAGTAGTAATCCCCACGAAACCTACGAGCAGTACTTC
14,TRBV5-1,NA,NA,TRBJ2-7,CASSLVPGNDEQYF,TGCGCCAGCAGCTTGGTTCCAGGAAACGACGAGCAGTACTTC
14,TRBV6-5,NA,NA,TRBJ1-2,CASSPSGSYYGYTF,TGTGCCAGCAGCCCCTCCGGGTCTTACTATGGCTACACCTTC
14,TRBV5-1,NA,TRBD1,TRBJ1-4,CASSPGTEDEKLFF,TGCGCCAGCAGCCCCGGGACAGAAGATGAAAAACTGTTTTTT
13,TRBV10-3,NA,TRBD1,TRBJ1-2,CAISGDRGHGYTF,TGTGCCATCAGTGGGGACAGGGGCCATGGCTACACCTTC
16,TRBV30,NA,TRBD2,TRBJ2-1,CAWSELPPGLADEQFF,TGTGCCTGGAGTGAACTGCCGCCGGGACTAGCTGATGAGCAGTTCTTC
12,TRBV30,NA,TRBD1,TRBJ1-2,CASPGQGGGYTF,TGTGCCTCTCCCGGACAGGGGGGCGGCTACACCTTC
14,TRBV6-5,few,NA,TRBJ1-5,CASSRRQNPQPQHF,TGTGCCAGCAGTCGTCGACAGAATCCGCAGCCCCAGCATTTT
14,TRBV19,NA,NA,TRBJ1-1,CASTRQLLNTEAFF,TGTGCCAGTACCCGACAGCTCCTGAACACTGAAGCTTTCTTT
17,TRBV7-8,once,NA,TRBJ1-6,CASSLAGTSSYNSPLHF,TGTGCCAGCAGCTTAGCTGGGACAAGCTCCTATAATTCACCCCTCCACTTT
15,TRBV7-6,NA,NA,TRBJ1-6,CASSPGIRNNSPLHF,TGTGCCAGCAGCCCGGGGATCAGAAATAATTCACCCCTCCACTTT
13,TRBV27,NA,TRBD2,TRBJ2-7,CASRRLAGYEQYF,TGTGCCAGCCGCCGGCTAGCGGGCTACGAGCAGTACTTC
15,TRBV28,NA,NA,TRBJ1-2,CASSLGIGVPYGYTF,TGTGCCAGCAGTTTGGGGATAGGGGTCCCCTATGGCTACACCTTC
15,TRBV27,NA,TRBD2,TRBJ2-4,CASSLSGTTKNIQYF,TGTGCCAGCAGCCTATCCGGGACTACCAAAAACATTCAGTACTTC
13,TRBV5-1,NA,NA,TRBJ2-3,CASSSRGSDTQYF,TGCGCCAGCAGCTCCAGGGGTTCAGATACGCAGTATTTT
14,TRBV18,NA,NA,TRBJ2-5,CASSRLAAQETQYF,TGTGCCAGCTCCCGATTAGCGGCCCAAGAGACCCAGTACTTC
11,TRBV24-1,NA,NA,TRBJ2-2,CATSVAGELFF,TGTGCCACCAGTGTCGCCGGGGAGCTGTTTTTT
14,TRBV11-3,NA,NA,TRBJ1-2,CASSLASKNYGYTF,TGTGCCAGCAGCTTAGCTTCTAAAAACTATGGCTACACCTTC
18,TRBV11-3,NA,NA,TRBJ1-6,CASSLDHRPGRNNSPLHF,TGTGCCAGCAGCTTAGACCATAGACCGGGACGGAATAATTCACCCCTCCACTTT
14,TRBV5-1,NA,NA,TRBJ1-5,CASSLGQTNQPQHF,TGCGCCAGCAGCTTAGGACAGACCAATCAGCCCCAGCATTTT
14,TRBV5-1,once,NA,TRBJ1-1,CASSLVQQNTEAFF,TGCGCCAGCAGCTTGGTTCAGCAGAACACTGAAGCTTTCTTT
15,TRBV6-5,NA,TRBD1,TRBJ1-2,CASTYGGQGNYGYTF,TGTGCCAGCACCTACGGTGGACAGGGGAACTATGGCTACACCTTC
13,TRBV27,few,NA,TRBJ1-2,CASSLSTTYGYTF,TGTGCCAGCAGTTTATCCACTACCTATGGCTACACCTTC
12,TRBV12-3/TRBV12-4,NA,NA,TRBJ1-2,CASSLAGYGYTF,TGTGCCAGCAGTTTAGCTGGTTATGGCTACACCTTC
16,TRBV7-3,NA,NA,TRBJ2-3,CASSLTQAGWADTQYF,TGTGCCAGCAGCTTAACGCAAGCAGGGTGGGCAGATACGCAGTATTTT
13,TRBV11-3,few,NA,TRBJ1-1,CASSLDLTAEAFF,TGTGCCAGCAGCTTAGATTTAACAGCTGAAGCTTTCTTT
13,TRBV28,NA,TRBD1,TRBJ1-2,CASSLGQARGYTF,TGTGCCAGCAGTTTAGGACAGGCGAGGGGCTACACCTTC
16,TRBV7-9,NA,NA,TRBJ1-3,CASSLVNGISGNTIYF,TGTGCCAGCAGCTTAGTGAACGGAATCTCTGGAAACACCATATATTTT
17,TRBV19,NA,TRBD1,TRBJ1-1,CASSNRQGGAVNTEAFF,TGTGCCAGTAGTAACAGACAGGGAGGGGCGGTGAACACTGAAGCTTTCTTT
15,TRBV7-2,NA,NA,TRBJ1-5,CASSLKPGSNQPQHF,TGTGCCAGCAGCTTAAAGCCAGGTAGCAATCAGCCCCAGCATTTT
15,TRBV5-6,NA,TRBD2,TRBJ2-7,CASSFPSGSTYEQYF,TGTGCCAGCAGCTTTCCTAGCGGGTCGACCTACGAGCAGTACTTC
16,TRBV28,NA,NA,TRBJ2-3,CASSSKLAGVADTQYF,TGTGCCAGCAGTTCAAAGCTAGCAGGGGTCGCGGATACGCAGTATTTT
11,TRBV11-2,once,NA,TRBJ2-7,CASSLNREQYF,TGTGCCAGCAGCCTCAATCGTGAGCAGTACTTC
14,TRBV7-6,once,NA,TRBJ1-2,CASSLSTGNYGYTF,TGTGCCAGCAGCCTTTCAACAGGGAACTATGGCTACACCTTC
12,TRBV28,NA,NA,TRBJ1-5,CASSFSGQPQHF,TGTGCCAGCAGTTTTTCGGGTCAGCCCCAGCATTTT
15,TRBV7-2,NA,TRBD2,TRBJ2-1,CASSFGTSVSNEQFF,TGTGCCAGCAGCTTCGGGACTAGCGTATCGAATGAGCAGTTCTTC
14,TRBV19,NA,TRBD1,TRBJ2-5,CASTGQGAGETQYF,TGTGCCAGTACGGGACAGGGGGCCGGAGAGACCCAGTACTTC
15,TRBV11-2,once,TRBD2,TRBJ2-1,CASSVAGGLVHEQFF,TGTGCCAGCAGCGTAGCGGGGGGCCTCGTTCATGAGCAGTTCTTC
14,TRBV5-1,once,TRBD1,TRBJ1-1,CASGTGGAGTEAFF,TGCGCCAGCGGGACAGGGGGCGCAGGCACTGAAGCTTTCTTT
11,TRBV20-1,NA,NA,TRBJ1-1,CSAFDIPEAFF,TGCAGTGCCTTTGACATACCTGAAGCTTTCTTT
12,TRBV6-5,NA,NA,TRBJ2-7,CASRDTTYEQYF,TGTGCCAGTCGGGACACCACCTACGAGCAGTACTTC
16,TRBV5-1,NA,TRBD1,TRBJ1-2,CASRATGQGRNYGYTF,TGCGCCAGCAGAGCTACCGGACAGGGGAGGAACTATGGCTACACCTTC
15,TRBV19,NA,NA,TRBJ1-5,CASRMWDAGNQPQHF,TGTGCCAGTAGAATGTGGGACGCGGGGAATCAGCCCCAGCATTTT
13,TRBV7-6,few,NA,TRBJ2-5,CAGAGGLRETQYF,TGTGCCGGGGCGGGCGGGTTACGCGAGACCCAGTACTTC
23,TRBV10-1,NA,TRBD1,TRBJ1-4,CASSELTPPSSRDSSATNEKLFF,TGCGCCAGCAGTGAGCTTACCCCCCCCTCAAGCCGGGACAGCTCTGCAACTAATGAAAAACTGTTTTTT
12,TRBV11-2,NA,NA,TRBJ2-7,CASSLGEDEQYF,TGTGCCAGCAGCTTAGGGGAGGACGAGCAGTACTTC
15,TRBV11-2,NA,TRBD2,TRBJ2-3,CASSFSGTSGFTQYF,TGTGCCAGCAGCTTTAGCGGGACTAGCGGGTTTACGCAGTATTTT
15,TRBV7-8,NA,NA,TRBJ2-5,CASSFGVGIEETQYF,TGTGCCAGCAGCTTTGGGGTAGGGATAGAAGAGACCCAGTACTTC
13,TRBV9,NA,NA,TRBJ2-5,CASSPRLQETQYF,TGTGCCAGCAGCCCGCGTCTCCAAGAGACCCAGTACTTC
16,TRBV4-3,once,NA,TRBJ1-4,CASSQDYRQANEKLFF,TGCGCCAGCAGCCAAGATTATCGGCAGGCCAATGAAAAACTGTTTTTT
17,TRBV6-1,once,NA,TRBJ1-2,CASSEFYGGTQGYGYTF,TGTGCCAGCAGTGAATTTTATGGGGGGACGCAAGGATATGGCTACACCTTC
11,TRBV2,NA,NA,TRBJ1-1,CASSGGPQAFF,TGTGCCAGCAGTGGCGGGCCGCAAGCTTTCTTT
13,TRBV3-1/TRBV3-2,NA,NA,TRBJ1-2,CASSRDGVYGYTF,TGTGCCAGCAGCCGGGACGGAGTATATGGCTACACCTTC
13,TRBV20-1,NA,NA,TRBJ1-6,CSASELTHSPLHF,TGCAGTGCTAGTGAGCTGACACATTCACCCCTCCACTTT